The 15 T cell receptor beta chains in this list originate from one sample, sequenced in a study of blood T cell repertoires in COVID-19. Profiling relied on immunoSEQ multiplex PCR, and the TCRdb table lists in-frame clones only, not all of them. The sample comprises around 51,000 clones, roughly nine tenths of which are singletons, and approximately 5% rests with the top ten. Input material: peripheral blood. These receptor sequences come from a man aged 65-85 years with acute or convalescent COVID-19.

V gene TRBV6-5 combines with J gene TRBJ2-2, with TRBD1 as a possible D gene (6 bases). Per germline, CDR1 MNHEY and CDR2 SVGAGI. V was cut by 4 bases and J by 1 base, with 13 bases left in between. The CDR3 sequence is 16 residues long. The CDR3 sequence: CASSSPGTRNTGELFF. In DNA form, the CDR3 reads TGTGCCAGCAGTTCCCCCGGGACACGGAACACCGGGGAGCTGTTTTTT.

Points on this clone: Additional DNA sequences in this sample encode the identical CDR3. The chain recombines TRBV5-1 with TRBJ1-5; D is undetermined. Germline CDR1 and CDR2: SGHRS and YFSETQ. CDR3 length: 14 residues. Trimming removed 0 bases at V and 2 bases at J, with 6 bases between. CDR3 in DNA: TGCGCCAGCAGCTTGGCCGGAGGCAATCAGCCCCAGCATTTT. Translated: CASSLAGGNQPQHF. Together with reference TRBV5-1 and TRBJ1-5, the CDR3 gives the full variable domain: KAGVTQTPRYLIKTRGQQVTLSCSPISGHRSVSWYQQTPGQGLQFLFEYFSETQRNKGNFPGRFSGRQFSNSRSEMNVSTLELGDSALYLCASSLAGGNQPQHFGDGTRLSIL.

V is TRBV11-2 and J is TRBJ1-2; D possibly corresponds to TRBD1 (6 bases). V lost 4 bases to trimming and J lost 3 bases, with 15 bases between them. CDR3 length: 15 amino acids. CDR1 and CDR2 (germline): SGHAT, FQNNGV. Here the CDR3 reads CASSSSPQGDYGYTF. CDR3 sequence (DNA): TGTGCCAGCAGCTCCTCCCCACAGGGTGACTATGGCTACACCTTC.

V usage is TRBV6-2 or TRBV6-3 and J usage is TRBJ1-2, with a possible D match to TRBD1 (6 bases). The germline V gene has CDR1 MNHEY and CDR2 SVGEGT. The ends were cut back, 0 bases at V and 4 bases at J, with 15 bases in the middle. CDR3 size: 16 residues. The CDR3 DNA sequence: TGTGCCAGCAGTTACTCGATCACAGGGAAGATCTATGGCTACACCTTC. As protein: CASSYSITGKIYGYTF.

This clone was detected once. The chain employs TRBV2 and TRBJ1-3; D gene uncertain. The CDR3 has 15 amino acids. Germline loops: CDR1 SNHLY, CDR2 FYNNEI. Trimming removed 4 bases at V and 0 bases at J, with 10 bases between. The CDR3 DNA is TGTGCCAGCAGTGGCAGTCTCTTCTCTGGAAACACCATATATTTT. Its translation: CASSGSLFSGNTIYF.

The chain has TRBV27 and TRBJ1-5; D uncertain. CDR3 length: 13 residues. Germline V gene sequence: CDR1 MNHEY, CDR2 SMNVEV (reference sequence). V lost 6 bases and J 0 bases, leaving 6 bases between the germline ends. Here the CDR3 reads CASSYFSNQPQHF. The CDR3 DNA sequence: TGTGCCAGCAGCTATTTTAGCAATCAGCCCCAGCATTTT.

This chain links TRBV4-2 with TRBJ1-3; 7 bases agree with TRBD1. The CDR3 consists of 19 residues. V was clipped by 1 base and J by 3 bases; unmatched bases: 15. Germline values: CDR1 LGHNA, CDR2 YNFKEQ. Here the CDR3 DNA reads TGTGCCAGCAGCCAAGGCGAGTCAGGGGGGCCTTCCTTTGGAAACACCATATATTTT. Its translation is CASSQGESGGPSFGNTIYF.

The chain couples TRBV29-1 to TRBJ2-7, with a weak D call TRBD1 (6 bases). Per germline, CDR1 SQVTM and CDR2 ANQGSEA. V lost 8 bases and J lost 0, with 20 bases in between. This CDR3 contains 15 residues. The CDR3 DNA reads TGCAGCATCGGAACCCCCAGGGGCCGCTCCTACGAGCAGTACTTC. Translated, it gives CSIGTPRGRSYEQYF.

The CDR3 is CASRSSSYNSPLHF. CDR3 nucleotide sequence: TGTGCCAGCAGGTCTAGCTCCTATAATTCACCCCTCCACTTT. The rearrangement uses TRBV6-5 and TRBJ1-6; no clear D. Germline V gene data show CDR1 as MNHEY and CDR2 as SVGAGI. V dropped 6 bases and J dropped 0 bases, with 6 bases sitting between them. The CDR3 consists of 14 residues.

The chain couples TRBV19 to TRBJ1-2, with D hard to call. Germline V lookup: CDR1 LNHDA, CDR2 SQIVND (reference sequence). This CDR3 is 14 amino acids long. Trimming cost V 3 bases and J 1 base, with 9 bases left between them. CDR3 nucleotide sequence: TGTGCCAGTAGTATCAGCGCTAATAACTATGGCTACACCTTC. This encodes CASSISANNYGYTF. Full variable domain (outside the CDR3, taken from reference TRBV19 and TRBJ1-2): DGGITQSPKYLFRKEGQNVTLSCEQNLNHDAMYWYRQDPGQGLRLIYYSQIVNDFQKGDIAEGYSVSREKKESFPLTVTSAQKNPTAFYLCASSISANNYGYTFGSGTRLTVV.

The J gene is TRBJ2-7, the V gene TRBV7-8, with 10 positions matching TRBD1. V shed 0 bases and J 1 base; nucleotides not matched to a gene: 6. The germline gives CDR1 SGHVS, CDR2 FQNEAQ. CDR3 length: 17 amino acids. The CDR3 nucleotides read TGTGCCAGCAGCTTAGCTTTATGGACAGGGGGATCCTACGAGCAGTACTTC. Protein sequence: CASSLALWTGGSYEQYF. Based on the CDR3 plus reference TRBV7-8 and TRBJ2-7, the full variable domain is GAGVSQSPRYKVAKRGQDVALRCDPISGHVSLFWYQQALGQGPEFLTYFQNEAQLDKSGLPSDRFFAERPEGSVSTLKIQRTQQEDSAVYLCASSLALWTGGSYEQYFGPGTRLTVT.

The chain is built from TRBV3-1 (or the pseudogene TRBV3-2) and TRBJ1-3, with D hard to call. The CDR3 covers 14 residues. V was pared by 2 bases and J by 0 bases, with 5 bases between. Germline lookup yields CDR1 LGHDT and CDR2 YNNKEL (reference sequence). This chain's CDR3 is CASSQIGSGNTIYF. CDR3 bases: TGTGCCAGCAGCCAAATCGGCTCTGGAAACACCATATATTTT.

This chain links TRBV11-2 with TRBJ2-7; D not resolved. The CDR3 runs to 12 residues. V lost 7 bases, J lost 6 bases, and 13 bases lay in between. Germline CDR1 SGHAT, CDR2 FQNNGV. The DNA for the CDR3 is TGTGCCAGCACCCGTCCCCGTCGCGAGCAGTACTTC. Translating it yields CASTRPRREQYF.

This clone was recorded only once. The J gene is TRBJ2-1, the V gene TRBV24-1; TRBD2 is a possible D gene (7 bases). This CDR3 is built from 16 residues. The V gene lost 1 base and the J gene lost 8 bases, with 17 bases spanning the gap. Germline CDR1 reads KGHDR; CDR2 reads SFDVKD. The CDR3 protein is CATSDLTGTRGDEQFF. DNA for the CDR3: TGTGCCACCAGTGATTTAACAGGGACCCGGGGGGATGAGCAGTTCTTC.

The chain joins TRBV7-8 to TRBJ1-2; D gene ambiguous. Trimming left V 5 bases short and J 3 bases short, with 16 bases between. The CDR3 spans 15 residues. Germline V gene sequence: CDR1 SGHVS, CDR2 FQNEAQ. The CDR3 loop is CASSPHPSLDYGYTF. CDR3 DNA: TGTGCCAGCAGCCCTCACCCGTCACTGGACTATGGCTACACCTTC.